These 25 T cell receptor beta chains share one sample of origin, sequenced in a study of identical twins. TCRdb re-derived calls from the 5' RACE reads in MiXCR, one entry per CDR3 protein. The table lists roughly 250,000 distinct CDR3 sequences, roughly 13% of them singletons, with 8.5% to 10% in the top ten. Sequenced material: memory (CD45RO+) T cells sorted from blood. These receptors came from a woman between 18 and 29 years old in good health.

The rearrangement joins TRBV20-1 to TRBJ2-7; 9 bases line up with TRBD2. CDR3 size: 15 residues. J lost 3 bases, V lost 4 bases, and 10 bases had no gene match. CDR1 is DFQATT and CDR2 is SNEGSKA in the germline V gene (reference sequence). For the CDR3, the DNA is TGCAGTGCTACTTCCGGGACTAGCCACGTCTACGAGCAGTACTTC. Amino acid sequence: CSATSGTSHVYEQYF.

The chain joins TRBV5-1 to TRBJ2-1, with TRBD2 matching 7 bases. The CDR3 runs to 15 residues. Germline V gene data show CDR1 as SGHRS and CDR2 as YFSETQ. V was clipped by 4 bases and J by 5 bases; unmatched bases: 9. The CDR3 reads CASSVGLPGNNEQFF. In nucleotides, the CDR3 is TGCGCCAGCAGCGTGGGACTACCTGGCAACAATGAGCAGTTCTTC.

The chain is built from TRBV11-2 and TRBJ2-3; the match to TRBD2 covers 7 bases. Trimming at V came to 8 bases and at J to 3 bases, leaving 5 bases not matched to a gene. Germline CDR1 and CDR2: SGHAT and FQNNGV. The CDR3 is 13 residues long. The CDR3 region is CASQGGRTDTQYF. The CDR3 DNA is TGTGCCAGCCAGGGAGGGAGGACAGATACGCAGTATTTT.

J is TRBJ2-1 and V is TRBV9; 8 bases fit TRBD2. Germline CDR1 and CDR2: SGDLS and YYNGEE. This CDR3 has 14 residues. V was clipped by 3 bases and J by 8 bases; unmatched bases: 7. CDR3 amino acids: CASSEGLGPYEQFF. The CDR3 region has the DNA TGTGCCAGCAGCGAGGGACTAGGTCCCTATGAGCAGTTCTTC.

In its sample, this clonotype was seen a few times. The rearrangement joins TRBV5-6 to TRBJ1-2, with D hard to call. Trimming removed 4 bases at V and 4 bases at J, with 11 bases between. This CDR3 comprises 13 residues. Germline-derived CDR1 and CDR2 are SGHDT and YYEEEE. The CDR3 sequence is CASSARRLYGYTF. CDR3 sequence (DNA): TGTGCCAGCAGCGCACGGCGGCTCTATGGCTACACCTTC.

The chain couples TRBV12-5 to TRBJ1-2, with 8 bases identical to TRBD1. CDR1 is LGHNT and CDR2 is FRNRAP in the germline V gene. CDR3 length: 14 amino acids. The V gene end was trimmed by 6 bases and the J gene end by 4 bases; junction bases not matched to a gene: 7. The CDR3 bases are TGTGCTAGTGGATCAGACAGGGGCCCCTATGGCTACACCTTC. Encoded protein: CASGSDRGPYGYTF.

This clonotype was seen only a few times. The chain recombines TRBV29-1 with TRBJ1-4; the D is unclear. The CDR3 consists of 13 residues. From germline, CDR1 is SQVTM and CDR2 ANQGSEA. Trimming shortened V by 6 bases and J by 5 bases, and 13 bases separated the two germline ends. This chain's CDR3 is CSVAPAANEKLFF. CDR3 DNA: TGCAGCGTAGCACCGGCGGCCAATGAAAAACTGTTTTTT.

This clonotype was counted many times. The chain's CDR3 is CASSPQVMNTEAFF. As DNA, the CDR3 is TGCGCCAGCAGCCCCCAAGTCATGAACACTGAAGCTTTCTTT. The chain employs TRBV5-1 and TRBJ1-1; D unclear. The CDR3 consists of 14 residues. The germline V gene has CDR1 SGHRS and CDR2 YFSETQ. V lost 4 bases, J lost 0 bases, and 10 bases lay in between.

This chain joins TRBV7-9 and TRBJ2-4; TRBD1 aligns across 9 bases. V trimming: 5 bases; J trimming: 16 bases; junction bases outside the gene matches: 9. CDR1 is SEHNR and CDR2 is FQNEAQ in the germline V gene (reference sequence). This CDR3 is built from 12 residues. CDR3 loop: CASSPTSGQGYF. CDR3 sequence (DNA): TGTGCCAGCAGCCCTACCTCGGGACAGGGATACTTC.

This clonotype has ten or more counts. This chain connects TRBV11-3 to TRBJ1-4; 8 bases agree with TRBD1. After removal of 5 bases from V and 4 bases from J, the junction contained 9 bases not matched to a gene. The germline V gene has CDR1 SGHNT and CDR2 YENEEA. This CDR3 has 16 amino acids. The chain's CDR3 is CASSPIRGQDNEKLFF. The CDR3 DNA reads TGTGCCAGCAGCCCCATCAGGGGACAGGATAATGAAAAACTGTTTTTT.

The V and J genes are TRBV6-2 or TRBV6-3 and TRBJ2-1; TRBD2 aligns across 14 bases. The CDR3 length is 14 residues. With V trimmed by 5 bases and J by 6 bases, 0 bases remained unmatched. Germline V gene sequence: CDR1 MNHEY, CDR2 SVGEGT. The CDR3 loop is CASSGTSGGNEQFF. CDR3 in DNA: TGTGCCAGCAGTGGGACTAGCGGGGGCAATGAGCAGTTCTTC.

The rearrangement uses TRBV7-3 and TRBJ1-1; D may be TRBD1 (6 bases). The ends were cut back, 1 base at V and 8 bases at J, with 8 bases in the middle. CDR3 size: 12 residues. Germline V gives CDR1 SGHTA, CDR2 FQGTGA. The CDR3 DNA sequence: TGTGCCAGCAGCTTAAATAGGGGGGAAGCTTTCTTT. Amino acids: CASSLNRGEAFF.

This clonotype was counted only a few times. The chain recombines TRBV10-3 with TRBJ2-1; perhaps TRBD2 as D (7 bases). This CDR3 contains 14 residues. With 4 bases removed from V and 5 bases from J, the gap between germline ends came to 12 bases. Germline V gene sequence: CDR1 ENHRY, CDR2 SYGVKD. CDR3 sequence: CAISAGGAHNEQFF. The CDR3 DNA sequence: TGTGCCATCAGTGCGGGGGGCGCCCACAATGAGCAGTTCTTC.

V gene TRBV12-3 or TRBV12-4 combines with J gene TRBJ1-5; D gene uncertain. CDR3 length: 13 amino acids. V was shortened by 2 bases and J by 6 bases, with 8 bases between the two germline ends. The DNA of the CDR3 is TGTGCCAGCAGTTTATTTGCTAGTCAGCCCCAGCATTTT. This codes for CASSLFASQPQHF.

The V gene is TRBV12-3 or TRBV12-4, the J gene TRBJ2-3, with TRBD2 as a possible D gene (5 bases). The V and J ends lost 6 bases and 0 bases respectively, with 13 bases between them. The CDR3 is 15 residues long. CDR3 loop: CASSMARASTDTQYF. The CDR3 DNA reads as TGTGCCAGCAGCATGGCGCGGGCTAGCACAGATACGCAGTATTTT.

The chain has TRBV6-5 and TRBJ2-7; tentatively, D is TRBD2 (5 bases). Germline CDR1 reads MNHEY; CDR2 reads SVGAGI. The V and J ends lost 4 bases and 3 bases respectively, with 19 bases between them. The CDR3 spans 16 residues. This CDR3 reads CASSSQPARGGYEQYF. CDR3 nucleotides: TGTGCCAGCAGTTCCCAGCCCGCCCGAGGAGGCTACGAGCAGTACTTC.

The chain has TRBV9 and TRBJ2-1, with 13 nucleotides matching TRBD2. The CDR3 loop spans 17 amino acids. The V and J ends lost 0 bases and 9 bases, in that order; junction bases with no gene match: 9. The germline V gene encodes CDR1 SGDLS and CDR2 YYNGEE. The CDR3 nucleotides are TGTGCCAGCAGCGTAGAGGGGACTAGCGGGGAACGGGGTGAGCAGTTCTTC. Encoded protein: CASSVEGTSGERGEQFF. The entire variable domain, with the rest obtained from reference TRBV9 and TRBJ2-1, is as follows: DSGVTQTPKHLITATGQRVTLRCSPRSGDLSVYWYQQSLDQGLQFLIQYYNGEERAKGNILERFSAQQFPDLHSELNLSSLELGDSALYFCASSVEGTSGERGEQFFGPGTRLTVL.

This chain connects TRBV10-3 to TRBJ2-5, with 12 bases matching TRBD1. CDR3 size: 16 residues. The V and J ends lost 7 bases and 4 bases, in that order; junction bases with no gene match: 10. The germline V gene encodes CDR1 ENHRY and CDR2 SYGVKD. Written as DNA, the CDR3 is TGTGCCATCACCAGCTCCGGGACAGGGGGCCGAGAGACCCAGTACTTC. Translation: CAITSSGTGGRETQYF.

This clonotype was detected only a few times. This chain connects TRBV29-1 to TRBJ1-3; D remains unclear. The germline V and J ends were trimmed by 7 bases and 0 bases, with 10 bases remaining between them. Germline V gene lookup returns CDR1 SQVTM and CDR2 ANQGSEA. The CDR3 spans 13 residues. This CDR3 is CSALISSGNTIYF. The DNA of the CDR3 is TGCAGCGCCTTGATTAGCTCTGGAAACACCATATATTTT.

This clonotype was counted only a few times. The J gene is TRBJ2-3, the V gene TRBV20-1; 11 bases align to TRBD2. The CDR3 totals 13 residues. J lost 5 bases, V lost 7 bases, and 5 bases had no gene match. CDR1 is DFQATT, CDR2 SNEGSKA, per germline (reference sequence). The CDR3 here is CSEIAGGQDTQYF. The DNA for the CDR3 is TGCAGTGAAATAGCGGGGGGGCAAGATACGCAGTATTTT.

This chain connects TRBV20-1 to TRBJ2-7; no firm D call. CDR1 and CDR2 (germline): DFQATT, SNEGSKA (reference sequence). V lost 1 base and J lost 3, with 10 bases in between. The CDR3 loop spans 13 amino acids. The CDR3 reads CSARGRVLYEQYF. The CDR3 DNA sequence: TGCAGTGCTAGAGGCCGGGTCCTCTACGAGCAGTACTTC.

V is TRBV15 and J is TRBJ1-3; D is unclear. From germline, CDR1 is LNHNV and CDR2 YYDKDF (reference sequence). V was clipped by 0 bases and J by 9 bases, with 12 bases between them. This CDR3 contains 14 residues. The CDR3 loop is CATSRDGPVGTIYF. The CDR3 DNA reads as TGTGCCACCAGCAGAGATGGGCCCGTCGGCACCATATATTTT.

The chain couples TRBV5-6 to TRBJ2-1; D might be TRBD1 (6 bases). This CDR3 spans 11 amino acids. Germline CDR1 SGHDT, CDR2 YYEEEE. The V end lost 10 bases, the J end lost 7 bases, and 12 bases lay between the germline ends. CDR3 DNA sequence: TGTGCCGGGAGCAGGGGTAATGAGCAGTTCTTC. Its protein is CAGSRGNEQFF.

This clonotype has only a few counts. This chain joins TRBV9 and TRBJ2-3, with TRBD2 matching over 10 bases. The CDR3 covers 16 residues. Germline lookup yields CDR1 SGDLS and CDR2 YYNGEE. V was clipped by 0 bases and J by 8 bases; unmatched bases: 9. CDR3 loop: CASSVERTSGYGTQYF. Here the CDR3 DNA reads TGTGCCAGCAGCGTAGAGAGGACTAGCGGTTATGGTACGCAGTATTTT.

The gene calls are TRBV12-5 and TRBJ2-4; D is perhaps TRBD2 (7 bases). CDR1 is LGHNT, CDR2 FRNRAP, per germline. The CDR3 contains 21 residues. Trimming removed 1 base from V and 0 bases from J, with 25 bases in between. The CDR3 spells CASGLAPLDSGAVGAKNIQYF. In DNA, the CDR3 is TGTGCTAGTGGTTTGGCCCCCCTGGACAGCGGGGCCGTAGGAGCCAAAAACATTCAGTACTTC.